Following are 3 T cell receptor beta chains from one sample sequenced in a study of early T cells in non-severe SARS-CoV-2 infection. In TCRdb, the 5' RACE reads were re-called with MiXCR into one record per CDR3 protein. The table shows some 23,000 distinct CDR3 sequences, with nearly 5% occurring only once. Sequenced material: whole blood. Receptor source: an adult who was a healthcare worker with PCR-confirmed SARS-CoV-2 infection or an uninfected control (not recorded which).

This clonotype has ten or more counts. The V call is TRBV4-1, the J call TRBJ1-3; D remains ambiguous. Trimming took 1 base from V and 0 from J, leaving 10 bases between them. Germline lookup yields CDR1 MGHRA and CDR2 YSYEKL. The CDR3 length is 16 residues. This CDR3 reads CASSQVALSSGNTIYF. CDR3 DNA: TGCGCCAGCAGCCAAGTCGCGCTGAGCTCTGGAAACACCATATATTTT.

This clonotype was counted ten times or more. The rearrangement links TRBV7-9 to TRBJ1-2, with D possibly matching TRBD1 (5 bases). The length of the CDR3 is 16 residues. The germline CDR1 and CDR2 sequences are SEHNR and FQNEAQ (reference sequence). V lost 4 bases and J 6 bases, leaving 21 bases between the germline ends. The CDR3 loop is CASSSREGVTVNGYTF. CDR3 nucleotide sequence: TGTGCCAGCAGCTCCCGAGAAGGTGTGACAGTAAATGGCTACACCTTC.

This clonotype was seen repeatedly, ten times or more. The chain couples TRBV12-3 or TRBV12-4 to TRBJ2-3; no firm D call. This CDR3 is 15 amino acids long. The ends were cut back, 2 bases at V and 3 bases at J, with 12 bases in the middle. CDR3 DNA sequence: TGTGCCAGCAGTTTAAACCAGCTGGCAACAGATACGCAGTATTTT. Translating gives CASSLNQLATDTQYF.